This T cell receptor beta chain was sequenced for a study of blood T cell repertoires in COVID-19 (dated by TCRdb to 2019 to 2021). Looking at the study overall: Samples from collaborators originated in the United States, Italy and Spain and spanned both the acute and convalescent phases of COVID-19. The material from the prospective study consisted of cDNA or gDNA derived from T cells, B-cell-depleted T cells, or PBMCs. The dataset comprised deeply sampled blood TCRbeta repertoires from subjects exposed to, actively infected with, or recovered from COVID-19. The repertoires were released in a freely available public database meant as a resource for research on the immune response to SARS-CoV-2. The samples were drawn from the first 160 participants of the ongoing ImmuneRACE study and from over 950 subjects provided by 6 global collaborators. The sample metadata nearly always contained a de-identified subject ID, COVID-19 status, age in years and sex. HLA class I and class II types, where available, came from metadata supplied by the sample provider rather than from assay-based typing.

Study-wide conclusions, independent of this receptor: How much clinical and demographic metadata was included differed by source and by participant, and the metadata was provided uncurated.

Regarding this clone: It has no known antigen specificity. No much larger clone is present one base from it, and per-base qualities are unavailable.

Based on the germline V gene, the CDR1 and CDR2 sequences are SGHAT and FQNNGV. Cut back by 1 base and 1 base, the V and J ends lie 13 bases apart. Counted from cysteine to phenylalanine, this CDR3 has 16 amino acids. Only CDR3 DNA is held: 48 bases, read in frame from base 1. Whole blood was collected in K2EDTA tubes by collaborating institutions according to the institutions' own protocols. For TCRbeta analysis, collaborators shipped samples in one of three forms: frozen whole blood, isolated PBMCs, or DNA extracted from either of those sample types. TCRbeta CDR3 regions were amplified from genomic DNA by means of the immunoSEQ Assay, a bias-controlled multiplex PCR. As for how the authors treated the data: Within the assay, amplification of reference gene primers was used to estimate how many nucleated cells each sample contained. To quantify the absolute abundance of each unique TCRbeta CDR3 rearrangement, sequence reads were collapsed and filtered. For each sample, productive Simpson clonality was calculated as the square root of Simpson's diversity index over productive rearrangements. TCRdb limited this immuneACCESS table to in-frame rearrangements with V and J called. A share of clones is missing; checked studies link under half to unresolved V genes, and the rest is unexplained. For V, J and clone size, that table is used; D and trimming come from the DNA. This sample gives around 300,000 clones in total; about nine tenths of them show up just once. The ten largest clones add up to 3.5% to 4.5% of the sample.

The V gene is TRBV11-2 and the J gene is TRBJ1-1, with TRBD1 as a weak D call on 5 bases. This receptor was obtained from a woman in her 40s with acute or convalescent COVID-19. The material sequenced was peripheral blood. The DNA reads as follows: TGTGCCAGCAGCTTAGTGGGGAGGGGTGGGAACACTGAAGCTTTCTTT. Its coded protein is CASSLVGRGGNTEAFF.